The present T cell receptor beta chain was sequenced within a study of shared clonotypes between healthy human individuals. Study findings and constraints: Apart from blood, nothing was sampled; tissue repertoires likely differ.

Every immunoSEQ plate was one replicate of a subset's evenly spread DNA. The authors' processing: Junction-only immunoSEQ sequences carried no quality scores, so filtering differed. Generated by immunoSEQ multiplex PCR, the TCRdb table keeps only in-frame clones and is missing some. The D gene and trimming were derived from the DNA, and the V and J assignments and clone size from that table. The sample lists 450,000 to 500,000 clones; about 84% were seen once. Note on this clone: What it recognizes is unknown.

V shed 4 bases and J 3 bases; nucleotides not matched to a gene: 2. Germline CDR1 is LGHNA and CDR2 is YNFKEQ. The length of the CDR3 is 14 residues. Unsorted samples relied on 80 million to 95 million PBMCs, which served as the source of genomic DNA. The sequence came from a woman aged 40 to 55 in good health. Some clones in this sample may be carry-over from other donors' samples. The V and J genes are TRBV4-2 and TRBJ1-1; TRBD1 aligns across 10 bases. Material: PBMCs. The CDR3 is CASSLGTGDTEAFF. The CDR3 nucleotides read TGTGCCAGCAGCCTCGGGACAGGGGACACTGAAGCTTTCTTT.